This TCR beta chain appears in the sequencing data of a study of OX40 agonist ivuxolimab in advanced cancers. Study summary: Checkpoint inhibitors had been given previously to under 50% of patients. Broader study findings: There was clonal expansion of CD4+ and CD8+ blood T cells by week 6 at 0.1 to 3.0 mg/kg. In CD8+ T cells, expanded clones were on average more numerous than in CD4+.

Here immunoSEQ multiplex PCR was the method, and the copy in TCRdb shows in-frame clones only, minus some. Of about 83,000 clones in the sample, about 81% were seen once. This clone was recorded once. The antigen remains undetermined. The V end was cut by 2 bases, the J end by 6 bases, with 10 bases between. This CDR3 contains 14 residues. CDR1 MNHEY and CDR2 SVGAGI come from the germline V gene. The material sequenced was CD4+ or CD8+ T cells sorted from blood, taken in a trial of the OX40 agonist ivuxolimab. The chain is built from TRBV6-5 and TRBJ1-4; TRBD1 might be the D (5 bases). This receptor was obtained from an adult with an advanced solid tumor such as melanoma, head and neck, liver or kidney cancer. CDR3 DNA sequence: TGTGCCAGCAGTTACCGGGGCGAACATGAAAAACTGTTTTTT. It specifies CASSYRGEHEKLFF.